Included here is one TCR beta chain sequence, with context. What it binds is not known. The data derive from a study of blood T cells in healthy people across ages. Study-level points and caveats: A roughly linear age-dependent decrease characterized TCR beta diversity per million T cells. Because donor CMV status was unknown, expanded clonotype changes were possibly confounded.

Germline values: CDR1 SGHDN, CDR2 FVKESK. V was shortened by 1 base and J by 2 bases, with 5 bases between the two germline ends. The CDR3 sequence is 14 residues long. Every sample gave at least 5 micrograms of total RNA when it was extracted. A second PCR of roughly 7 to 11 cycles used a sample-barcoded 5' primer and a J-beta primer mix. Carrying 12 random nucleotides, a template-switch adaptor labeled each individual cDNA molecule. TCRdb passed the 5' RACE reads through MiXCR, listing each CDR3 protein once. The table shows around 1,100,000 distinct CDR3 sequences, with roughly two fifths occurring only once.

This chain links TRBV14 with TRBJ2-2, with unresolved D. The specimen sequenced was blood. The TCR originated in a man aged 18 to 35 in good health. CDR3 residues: CASSQAINTGELFF. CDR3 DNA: TGTGCCAGCAGCCAAGCAATTAACACCGGGGAGCTGTTTTTT.